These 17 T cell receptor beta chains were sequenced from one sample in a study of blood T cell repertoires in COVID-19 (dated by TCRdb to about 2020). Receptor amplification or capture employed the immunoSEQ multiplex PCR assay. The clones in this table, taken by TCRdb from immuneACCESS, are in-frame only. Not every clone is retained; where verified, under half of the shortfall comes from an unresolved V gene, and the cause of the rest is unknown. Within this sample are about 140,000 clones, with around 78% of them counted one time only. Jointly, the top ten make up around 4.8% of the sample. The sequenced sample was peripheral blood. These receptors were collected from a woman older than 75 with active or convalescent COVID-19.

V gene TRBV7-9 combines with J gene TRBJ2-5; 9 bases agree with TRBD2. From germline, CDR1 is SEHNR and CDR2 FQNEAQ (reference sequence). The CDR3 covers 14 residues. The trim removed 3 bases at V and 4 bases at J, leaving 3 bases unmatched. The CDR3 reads CASSFSGGRETQYF. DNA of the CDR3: TGTGCCAGCAGCTTTAGCGGGGGACGAGAGACCCAGTACTTC.

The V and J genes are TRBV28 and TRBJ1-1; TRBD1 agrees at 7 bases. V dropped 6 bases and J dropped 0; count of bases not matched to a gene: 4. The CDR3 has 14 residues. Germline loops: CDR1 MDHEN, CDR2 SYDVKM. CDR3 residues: CASSLGQVNTEAFF. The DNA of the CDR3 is TGTGCCAGCAGCCTCGGACAGGTGAACACTGAAGCTTTCTTT. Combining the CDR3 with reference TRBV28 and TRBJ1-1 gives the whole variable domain DVKVTQSSRYLVKRTGEKVFLECVQDMDHENMFWYRQDPGLGLRLIYFSYDVKMKEKGDIPEGYSVSREKKERFSLILESASTNQTSMYLCASSLGQVNTEAFFGQGTRLTVV.

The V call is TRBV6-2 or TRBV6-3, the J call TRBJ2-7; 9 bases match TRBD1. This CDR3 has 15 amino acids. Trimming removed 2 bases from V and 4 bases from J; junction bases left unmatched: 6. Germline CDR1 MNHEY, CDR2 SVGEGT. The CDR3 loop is CASSYPGQGLYEQYF. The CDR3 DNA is TGTGCCAGCAGTTACCCGGGACAGGGATTGTACGAGCAGTACTTC.

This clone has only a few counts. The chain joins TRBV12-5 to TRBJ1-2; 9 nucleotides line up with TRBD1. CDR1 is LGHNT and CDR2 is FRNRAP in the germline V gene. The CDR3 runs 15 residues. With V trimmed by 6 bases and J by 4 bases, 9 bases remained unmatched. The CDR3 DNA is TGTGCTAGTGGAGGGGACAGGGATCTCTTCTATGGCTACACCTTC. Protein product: CASGGDRDLFYGYTF.

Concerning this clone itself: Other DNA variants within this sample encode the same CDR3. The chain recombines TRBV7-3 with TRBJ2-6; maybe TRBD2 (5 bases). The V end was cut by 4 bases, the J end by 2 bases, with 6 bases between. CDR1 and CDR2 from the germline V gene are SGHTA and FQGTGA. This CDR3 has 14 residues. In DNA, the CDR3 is TGTGCCAGCAGCTCTAGCCCTGGGGCCAACGTCCTGACTTTC. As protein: CASSSSPGANVLTF. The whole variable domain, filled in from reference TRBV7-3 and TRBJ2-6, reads GAGVSQTPSNKVTEKGKYVELRCDPISGHTALYWYRQSLGQGPEFLIYFQGTGAADDSGLPNDRFFAVRPEGSVSTLKIQRTERGDSAVYLCASSSSPGANVLTFGAGSRLTVL.

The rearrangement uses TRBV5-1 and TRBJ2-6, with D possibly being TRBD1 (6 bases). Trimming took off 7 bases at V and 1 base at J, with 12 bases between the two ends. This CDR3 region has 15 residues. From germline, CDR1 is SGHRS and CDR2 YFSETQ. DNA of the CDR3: TGCGCCAGCGTACAGGGTATTTCTGGGGCCAACGTCCTGACTTTC. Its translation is CASVQGISGANVLTF.

CDR3 amino acids: CASSLRENTEAFF. The CDR3 nucleotides are TGTGCCAGCAGTTTAAGAGAGAACACTGAAGCTTTCTTT. The gene calls are TRBV12-3 or TRBV12-4 and TRBJ1-1; no firm D call. The CDR3 sequence is 13 residues long. Between the trimmed V and J ends, which lost 2 bases and 1 base, there was a span of 5 bases.

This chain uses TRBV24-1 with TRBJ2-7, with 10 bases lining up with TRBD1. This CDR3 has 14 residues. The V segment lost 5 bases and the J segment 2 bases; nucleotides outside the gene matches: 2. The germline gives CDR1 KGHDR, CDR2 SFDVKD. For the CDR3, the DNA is TGTGCCACCAGTGCGACAGGGGGCACCTACGAGCAGTACTTC. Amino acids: CATSATGGTYEQYF.

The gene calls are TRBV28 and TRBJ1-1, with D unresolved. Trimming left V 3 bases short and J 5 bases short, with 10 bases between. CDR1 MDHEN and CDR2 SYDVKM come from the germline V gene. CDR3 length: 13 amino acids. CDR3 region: CASSFRGNTEAFF. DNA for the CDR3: TGTGCCAGCAGTTTTCGGGGAAATACTGAAGCTTTCTTT.

This CDR3 is CSALITGDRVYYGYTF. CDR3 in DNA: TGCAGCGCGTTGATCACAGGGGACAGGGTATACTATGGCTACACCTTC. The V gene is TRBV29-1, the J gene TRBJ1-2; 9 bases align to TRBD1. Germline V CDR1 and CDR2: SQVTM, ANQGSEA. This CDR3 is 16 amino acids long. Trimming took 7 bases from V and 3 from J; bases not matched to a gene: 15.

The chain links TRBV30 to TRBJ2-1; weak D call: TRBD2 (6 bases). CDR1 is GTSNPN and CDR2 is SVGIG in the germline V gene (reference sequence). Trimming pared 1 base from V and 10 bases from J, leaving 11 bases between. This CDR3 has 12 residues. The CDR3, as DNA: TGTGCCTGGAGTGATTTCGGGGGAGAGCAGTTCTTC. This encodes CAWSDFGGEQFF.

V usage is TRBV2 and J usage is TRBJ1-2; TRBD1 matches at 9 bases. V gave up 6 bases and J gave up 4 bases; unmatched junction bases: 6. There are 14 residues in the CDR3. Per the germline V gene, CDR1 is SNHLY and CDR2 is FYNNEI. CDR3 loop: CASRPGQGRYGYTF. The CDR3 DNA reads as TGTGCCAGCAGACCGGGACAGGGACGCTATGGCTACACCTTC. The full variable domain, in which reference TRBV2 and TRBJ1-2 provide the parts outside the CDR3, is EPEVTQTPSHQVTQMGQEVILRCVPISNHLYFYWYRQILGQKVEFLVSFYNNEISEKSEIFDDQFSVERPDGSNFTLKIRSTKLEDSAMYFCASRPGQGRYGYTFGSGTRLTVV.

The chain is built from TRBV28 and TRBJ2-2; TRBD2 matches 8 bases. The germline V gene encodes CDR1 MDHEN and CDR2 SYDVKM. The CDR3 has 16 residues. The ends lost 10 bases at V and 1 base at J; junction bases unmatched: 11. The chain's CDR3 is CATLEGAGVNTGELFF. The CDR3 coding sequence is TGTGCCACCCTGGAGGGAGCGGGGGTGAACACCGGGGAGCTGTTTTTT. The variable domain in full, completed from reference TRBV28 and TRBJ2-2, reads DVKVTQSSRYLVKRTGEKVFLECVQDMDHENMFWYRQDPGLGLRLIYFSYDVKMKEKGDIPEGYSVSREKKERFSLILESASTNQTSMYLCATLEGAGVNTGELFFGEGSRLTVL.

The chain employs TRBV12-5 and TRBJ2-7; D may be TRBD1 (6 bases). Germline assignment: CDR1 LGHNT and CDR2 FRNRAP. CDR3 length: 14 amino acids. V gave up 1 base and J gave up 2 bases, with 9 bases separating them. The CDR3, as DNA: TGTGCTAGTGGTTTGGGCAGGGGACCCTACGAGCAGTACTTC. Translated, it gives CASGLGRGPYEQYF.

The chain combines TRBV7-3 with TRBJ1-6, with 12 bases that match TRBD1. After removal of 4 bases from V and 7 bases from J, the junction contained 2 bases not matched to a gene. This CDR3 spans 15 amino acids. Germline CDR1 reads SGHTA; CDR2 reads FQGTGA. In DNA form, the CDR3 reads TGTGCCAGCAGCTCGGGACAGGGGGCGAATTCACCCCTCCACTTT. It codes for CASSSGQGANSPLHF.

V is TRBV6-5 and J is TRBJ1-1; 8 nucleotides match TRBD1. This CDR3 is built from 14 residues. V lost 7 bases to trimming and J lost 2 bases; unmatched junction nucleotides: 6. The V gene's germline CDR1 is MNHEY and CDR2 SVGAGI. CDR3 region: CASTHGQGNTEAFF. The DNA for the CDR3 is TGTGCCAGCACCCACGGACAGGGAAACACTGAAGCTTTCTTT.

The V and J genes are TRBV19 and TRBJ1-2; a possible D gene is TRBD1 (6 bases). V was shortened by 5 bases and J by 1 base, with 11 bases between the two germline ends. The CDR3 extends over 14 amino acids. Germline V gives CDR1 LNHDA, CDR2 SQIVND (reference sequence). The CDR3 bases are TGTGCCAGTAGTCCCGGACAGTTTAACTATGGCTACACCTTC. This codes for CASSPGQFNYGYTF.